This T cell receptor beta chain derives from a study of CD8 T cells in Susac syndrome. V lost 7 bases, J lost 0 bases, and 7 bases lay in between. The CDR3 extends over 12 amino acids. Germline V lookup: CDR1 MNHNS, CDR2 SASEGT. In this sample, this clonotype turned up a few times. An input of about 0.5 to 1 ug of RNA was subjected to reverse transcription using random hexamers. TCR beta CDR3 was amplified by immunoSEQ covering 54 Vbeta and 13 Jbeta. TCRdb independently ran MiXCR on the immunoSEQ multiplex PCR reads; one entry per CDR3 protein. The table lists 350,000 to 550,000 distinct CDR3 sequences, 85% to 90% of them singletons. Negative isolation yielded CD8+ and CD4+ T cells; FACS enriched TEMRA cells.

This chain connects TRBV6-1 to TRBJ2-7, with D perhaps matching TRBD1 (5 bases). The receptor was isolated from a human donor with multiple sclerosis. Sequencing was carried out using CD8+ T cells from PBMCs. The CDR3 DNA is TGTGCCAGCATGGGGCTCTCCTACGAGCAGTACTTC. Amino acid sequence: CASMGLSYEQYF.